The sequence of this T cell receptor beta chain was determined in a study of blood T cell repertoires in COVID-19 (dated by TCRdb to the early 2020s). With respect to the entire study: Samples from collaborators originated in the United States, Italy and Spain and spanned both the acute and convalescent phases of COVID-19. The prospective study material was composed of cDNA or gDNA derived from T cells, B-cell-depleted T cells, or PBMCs. Deeply sampled blood TCRbeta repertoires from subjects exposed to, actively infected with, or recovered from COVID-19 were included in the dataset. The repertoires were released in a freely available public database intended as a resource for research on the immune response to SARS-CoV-2. The samples were drawn from two sources: the first 160 participants of the ongoing ImmuneRACE study, and 950 to 1,500 subjects contributed by 6 global collaborators. Nearly every sample came with metadata listing a de-identified subject ID, COVID-19 status, age in years and sex. Where available, HLA class I and class II types were obtained from metadata supplied by the sample provider rather than from assay-based typing.

The immunoSEQ Assay, a bias-controlled multiplex PCR, was used to amplify TCRbeta CDR3 regions from genomic DNA. As for the original processing: The number of nucleated cells in each sample was estimated from the amplification of reference gene primers within the assay. To quantify the absolute abundance of each unique TCRbeta CDR3 rearrangement, sequence reads were collapsed and filtered. For each sample, productive Simpson clonality was calculated by taking the square root of Simpson's diversity index across productive rearrangements. Not all clones reach the TCRdb copy of this immuneACCESS table, which keeps in-frame sequences only. Checked studies attribute under half of the gap to unresolved V genes and leave the rest unexplained. D and trimming were read from the DNA, whereas the V and J calls and clone size are those reported in that table. In this sample the table shows roughly 380,000 clones, approximately 89% of which occur a single time. The top ten hold approximately 1.3% of the sample.

Via the germline V gene, CDR1 is SGHVS and CDR2 FQNEAQ. V and J lose 5 bases and 0 bases, and a span of 20 bases separates them. Including cysteine and phenylalanine, the CDR3 has 18 amino acids. Only CDR3 DNA is held: 54 bases, read in frame from base 1. Results and caveats for the whole study, not just this receptor: The amount of clinical and demographic metadata varied by source and participant and was provided uncurated.

Participants in the prospective study were aged roughly 18 to 90 years, lived in some 24 United States geographic areas, and enrolled through a virtual design. To assign participants to cohorts, the prospective study relied on clinical history that participants themselves reported in a screening survey and a study questionnaire. ImmuneRACE Cohort 3 recovered participants were defined by two consecutive negative NP/OP PCR tests, healthcare professional clearance, or symptom resolution. In the prospective study, mobile phlebotomists collected whole blood, serum and a nasopharyngeal or oropharyngeal swab from each participant. Over a roughly 2-month period, participants in the prospective study had the option of providing additional blood draws and questionnaires. Before DNA extraction, prospective study blood samples were shipped either frozen or at room temperature. Note on this clone: Its binding antigen is unknown. Per-base quality was not reported, and no clone a single base away is much larger than it.

The rearranged segments are TRBV7-8 and TRBJ2-1; matching of 6 bases hints at TRBD1 as the D gene. Sequenced material: PBMCs or T cells enriched from blood (not recorded which). This TCR was recovered from a young man who had recovered from COVID-19. In nucleotides, the sequence is TGTGCCAGCAGCCCGACATTACAGGGATCCCGCTCCTACAATGAGCAGTTCTTC. Its translation reads: CASSPTLQGSRSYNEQFF. The reference TRBV7-8 and TRBJ2-1 proteins fill in what lies around the CDR3, so the full variable domain reads GAGVSQSPRYKVAKRGQDVALRCDPISGHVSLFWYQQALGQGPEFLTYFQNEAQLDKSGLPSDRFFAERPEGSVSTLKIQRTQQEDSAVYLCASSPTLQGSRSYNEQFFGPGTRLTVL.